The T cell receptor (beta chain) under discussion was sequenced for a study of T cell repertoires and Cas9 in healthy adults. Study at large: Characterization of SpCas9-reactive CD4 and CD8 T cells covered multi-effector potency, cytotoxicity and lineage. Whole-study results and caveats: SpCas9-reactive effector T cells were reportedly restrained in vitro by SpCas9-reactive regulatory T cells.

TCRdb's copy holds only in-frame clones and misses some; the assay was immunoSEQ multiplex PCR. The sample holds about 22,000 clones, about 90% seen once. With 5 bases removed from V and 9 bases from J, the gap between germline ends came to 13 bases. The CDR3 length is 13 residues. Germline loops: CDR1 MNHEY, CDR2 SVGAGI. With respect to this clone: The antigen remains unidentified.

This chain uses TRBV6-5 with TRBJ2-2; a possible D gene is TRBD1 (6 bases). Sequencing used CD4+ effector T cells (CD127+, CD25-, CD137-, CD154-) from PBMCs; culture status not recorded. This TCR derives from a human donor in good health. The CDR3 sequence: CASSGLGGRELFF. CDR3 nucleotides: TGTGCCAGCAGTGGACTTGGGGGCAGGGAGCTGTTTTTT.